One and the same sample provided the 17 T cell receptor beta chains below, sequenced in a study of T cells in Graves' hyperthyroidism and ophthalmopathy. The TCR beta CDR3 regions underwent amplification using RNA transcripts as the source. When the TCR CDR3 underwent first-round RT-PCR, the HTBI primer set was used. TCRdb processed the multiplex PCR reads anew with MiXCR; each CDR3 protein has one entry. The top ten clones hold less than 25% of a sample with about 380,000 distinct CDR3 sequences, approximately 13% of them seen once. Material for sequencing was blood. Receptors were obtained from a man aged 30-40 years with Graves' hyperthyroidism that later progressed to Graves' ophthalmopathy.

This CDR3 reads CASSLRGQGGINEKLFF. CDR3 nucleotide sequence: TGTGCCAGCAGCTTACGGGGACAGGGCGGAATAAATGAAAAACTGTTTTTT. The chain couples TRBV7-9 to TRBJ1-4, with TRBD1 matching 9 bases. With 2 bases clipped from V and 5 bases from J, the junction kept 9 bases outside the gene matches. The CDR3 is 17 amino acids. CDR1 and CDR2 from the germline V gene are SEHNR and FQNEAQ (reference sequence).

The chain carries TRBV19 and TRBJ2-2; a weak D match, TRBD1 (6 bases). V was trimmed by 2 bases and J by 6 bases, leaving 10 bases between them. Germline CDR1 LNHDA, CDR2 SQIVND (reference sequence). The CDR3 is 14 amino acids. The CDR3 sequence: CASSILPGAGELFF. The DNA for the CDR3 is TGTGCCAGTAGTATATTGCCAGGGGCCGGGGAGCTGTTTTTT. The full variable domain, rest sourced from reference TRBV19 and TRBJ2-2, is DGGITQSPKYLFRKEGQNVTLSCEQNLNHDAMYWYRQDPGQGLRLIYYSQIVNDFQKGDIAEGYSVSREKKESFPLTVTSAQKNPTAFYLCASSILPGAGELFFGEGSRLTVL.

The CDR3 DNA sequence: TGTGCCAGCAGCGTAGCGACAGGGTATAGCACTGAAGCTTTCTTT. This gives the protein CASSVATGYSTEAFF. The chain employs TRBV9 and TRBJ1-1; the match to TRBD1 covers 7 bases. V shed 0 bases, J shed 4 bases, and the junction held 6 bases outside the gene matches. CDR3 size: 15 residues. Germline V CDR1 and CDR2: SGDLS, YYNGEE.

This clonotype was counted a few times. This chain connects TRBV7-8 to TRBJ1-5; D uncertain. The CDR3 is 14 amino acids. Trimming took off 5 bases at V and 9 bases at J, with 17 bases between the two ends. Germline V lookup: CDR1 SGHVS, CDR2 FQNEAQ. In DNA, the CDR3 is TGTGCCAGCAGCCAACTCGCGGGAGGAGGGCCCCAGCATTTT. Its translation is CASSQLAGGGPQHF.

The genes are TRBV27 and TRBJ2-1, with D possibly matching TRBD2 (7 bases). The CDR3 is 15 residues long. Looked up from germline, CDR1 is MNHEY and CDR2 is SMNVEV (reference sequence). V was trimmed by 5 bases and J by 12 bases, leaving 23 bases between them. CDR3 sequence: CASSPLVRGPLWQFF. CDR3 bases: TGTGCCAGCAGTCCCCTAGTGCGGGGGCCCCTTTGGCAGTTCTTC.

The chain carries TRBV20-1 and TRBJ1-2; the D gene is possibly TRBD1 (5 bases). Germline CDR1 is DFQATT and CDR2 is SNEGSKA (reference sequence). V was clipped by 0 bases and J by 6 bases, with 14 bases between them. This CDR3 is 14 amino acids long. As DNA, the CDR3 is TGCAGTGCTAGAGATAAGCGAGCGGGGGATGGCTACACCTTC. This codes for CSARDKRAGDGYTF.

Ten or more counts support this clonotype. This chain joins TRBV30 and TRBJ2-1, with D possibly TRBD1 on 6 matching bases. Trimming left V 0 bases short and J 0 bases short, with 9 bases between. Germline V gene lookup returns CDR1 GTSNPN and CDR2 SVGIG (reference sequence). This CDR3 has 15 amino acids. The CDR3: CAWSVGHHSYNEQFF. The CDR3 DNA reads TGTGCCTGGAGTGTGGGACACCACTCCTACAATGAGCAGTTCTTC.

This clonotype was seen only a few times. This chain joins TRBV4-1 and TRBJ2-7; 8 nucleotides align to TRBD2. The trim removed 7 bases at V and 3 bases at J, leaving 23 bases unmatched. Germline V lookup: CDR1 MGHRA, CDR2 YSYEKL. The CDR3 loop spans 19 amino acids. This CDR3 is CASTLSFTGTREIIYEQYF. CDR3 coding DNA: TGCGCCAGCACCTTGAGTTTTACCGGGACTAGGGAGATAATCTACGAGCAGTACTTC.

This clonotype was picked up many times. The chain employs TRBV7-9 and TRBJ2-2, with 7 bases identical to TRBD1. The germline CDR1 and CDR2 sequences are SEHNR and FQNEAQ (reference sequence). The length of the CDR3 is 15 residues. The V segment lost 4 bases and the J segment 1 base; nucleotides outside the gene matches: 3. The CDR3 loop is CASSYRQGNTGELFF. The CDR3 DNA follows: TGTGCCAGCAGCTACCGACAGGGGAACACCGGGGAGCTGTTTTTT.

This clonotype turned up a few times. V is TRBV10-3 and J is TRBJ2-7; a possible D gene is TRBD1 (6 bases). The germline CDR1 and CDR2 sequences are ENHRY and SYGVKD. Trimming removed 0 bases from V and 2 bases from J, with 11 bases in between. The CDR3 has 15 amino acids. The CDR3 coding sequence is TGTGCCATCAGTGAGTCGGGGGACACCACCTACGAGCAGTACTTC. It codes for CAISESGDTTYEQYF.

Only a few counts were recorded for this clonotype. This chain connects TRBV7-2 to TRBJ1-4; 9 nucleotides agree with TRBD1. Trimming took 4 bases from V and 7 from J; bases not matched to a gene: 7. CDR1 and CDR2 from the germline V gene are SGHTA and FQGNSA. This CDR3 region has 15 residues. As DNA, the CDR3 is TGTGCCAGCAGCTCCCGGACAGGGGTTTTTGAAAAACTGTTTTTT. Its translation is CASSSRTGVFEKLFF.

The chain couples TRBV6-4 to TRBJ1-5; TRBD1 matches at 11 bases. The CDR3 has 17 amino acids. In germline, CDR1 is MRHNA, CDR2 SNTAGT. Losses at the gene ends were 6 bases for V and 3 bases for J; bases not matched to a gene: 10. The CDR3 region is CASSFGQGASHNQPQHF. CDR3 DNA sequence: TGTGCCAGCAGCTTTGGACAGGGGGCATCTCACAATCAGCCCCAGCATTTT.

The rearrangement uses TRBV7-2 and TRBJ2-5; 8 nucleotides line up with TRBD2. With V trimmed by 1 base and J by 7 bases, 8 bases remained unmatched. The CDR3 has 15 amino acids. Germline V gene sequence: CDR1 SGHTA, CDR2 FQGNSA. CDR3 protein: CASSLGTSGHRTQYF. The CDR3 region has the DNA TGTGCCAGCAGCTTAGGTACTAGCGGACACCGGACCCAGTACTTC.

This clonotype was observed a few times. The CDR3 sequence is CAISGVLGGSDNQPQHF. Here the CDR3 DNA reads TGTGCCATCAGTGGGGTCTTAGGGGGATCTGACAATCAGCCCCAGCATTTT. The rearrangement links TRBV10-3 to TRBJ1-5; maybe TRBD1 (6 bases). The CDR3 runs 17 residues. The V gene's germline CDR1 is ENHRY and CDR2 SYGVKD. Deletions cut 4 bases from V and 3 bases from J, with 19 bases between.

V usage is TRBV6-2 or TRBV6-3 and J usage is TRBJ2-5, with unresolved D. The CDR3 loop spans 13 amino acids. Germline V CDR1 and CDR2: MNHEY, SVGEGT. Trimming left V 7 bases short and J 0 bases short, with 9 bases between. The CDR3 bases are TGTGCCAGCAAGGGCCAGAACCAAGAGACCCAGTACTTC. This encodes CASKGQNQETQYF.

This clonotype was counted only a few times. J is TRBJ2-6 and V is TRBV2; D gene uncertain. This CDR3 contains 13 residues. V lost 6 bases, J lost 4 bases, and 7 bases lay in between. Germline V CDR1 and CDR2: SNHLY, FYNNEI. The CDR3 DNA follows: TGTGCCAGCAGGGGCGCCGGGGCCAACGTCCTGACTTTC. This codes for CASRGAGANVLTF.

The gene calls are TRBV7-9 and TRBJ2-7, with D perhaps matching TRBD2 (6 bases). CDR3 length: 16 residues. The germline CDR1 and CDR2 sequences are SEHNR and FQNEAQ (reference sequence). V lost 5 bases and J 5 bases, leaving 22 bases between the germline ends. The CDR3 region is CASSPGVGGFGNEQYF. CDR3 sequence (DNA): TGTGCCAGCAGCCCGGGGGTCGGTGGATTTGGCAACGAGCAGTACTTC.